This T cell receptor (beta chain) was retrieved from a study of shared clonotypes between healthy human individuals (dated by TCRdb to between 2020 and 2021). In terms of the full investigation: The cohort included a few men and a couple of women between 18 and 49 years of age. Per donor, three plates each were used for CD4 naive and CD4 memory, two for CD8 naive, and one for CD8 memory. Blood TCR repertoires of roughly five healthy adults were deeply sequenced to estimate repertoire size and the extent of clonotype sharing between individuals. Libraries were prepared and TCR repertoires were sequenced by different laboratories using diverse techniques, in order to increase sequencing depth and limit assay-specific biases. Each donor's leukapheresis produced roughly between roughly 0.85 and 9 billion PBMCs.

With regard to this clone: There is no known antigen for this receptor. Base qualities are missing; no much larger clone stands one base away.

From cysteine to phenylalanine, the CDR3 is 14 amino acids long. Only the CDR3 region is kept as DNA, spanning 42 bases read in frame from base 1. CDR1 and CDR2 (SGHRS, YFSETQ) derive from the germline V gene. Trimming leaves V shorter by 4 bases and J shorter by 4 bases, with the junction holding 7 bases beyond the gene matches. General findings and caveats noted by the study authors: The genetic and exposure-history diversity represented was limited by the small number of donors. Incomplete sequencing was indicated by rarefaction of sorted-subset datasets, despite the large sequencing depth. Higher generation probabilities were observed for clonotypes shared by all four sorted-subset donors than for non-shared clonotypes. Estimated clonotype richness was generally larger for naive than for memory subsets. Pairwise subsampling led to the expectation that sequencing depth would affect the degree of clonotype sharing among donors. Sharing across a handful of donors was observed for around 5% of naive CD4, 3% to 4% of naive CD8, 2.3% of memory CD4, and less than 0.45% of memory CD8 clonotypes. Sampling was restricted to blood, and TCR repertoires in tissues likely differ from the TCR repertoires found in blood.

TCR CDR3 regions were amplified from genomic DNA by multiplex PCR using the deep immunoSEQ assay. Extracted genomic DNA from each cell subset was distributed evenly across all wells of several immunoSEQ 96-well plates, and each plate was treated as a replicate. Each replicate PCR for sorted subsets received approximately 200 ng genomic DNA, equal to 28,000 or so T cell genomes. Purified libraries were measured with a Qubit 3.0 fluorometer, size-checked on a Bioanalyzer 2100, and measured again with the KAPA Library Quantification kit. A separate single-read 150-cycle Illumina NextSeq 550 flow cell was used to sequence each immunoSEQ 96-well plate. Regarding the original processing steps: The immunoSEQ output contained only junctional sequences without quality scores, so filtering could not match that applied to full-length reads. To assign V/J genes and CDR3, sequences were annotated against IMGT germline references using PyIR, a Python wrapper for IgBLAST v1.9. Reads with weak V/J assignments (E-value above 1e-6), missing CDR3, stop codons, out-of-frame junctions, or ambiguous translated residues were removed. V3J clonotypes were defined by identical inferred V gene, J gene, and CDR3 amino acid sequence. To compute the percentage overlap between repertoires, the number of shared unique clonotypes was divided by the size of the smaller repertoire. RTK rarefaction, the Chao1 estimator, and Recon v2.1 estimates of unobserved clonotypes were used to assess repertoire richness. OLGA was used to compute generation probabilities for all TCRbeta clonotypes that the gDNA method yielded from a few donors. Drawn from immuneACCESS, this table holds only the in-frame rearrangements with V and J called that TCRdb kept. Clones are partly lost; checked studies trace under half to an unresolved V gene and leave the rest unexplained. For V, J and clone size, that table is used; D and trimming come from the DNA. The sample records some 1.4 million clones, approximately 97% of which are singletons. The top ten clones comprise approximately 1.1% of the sample.

The donors were healthy, HIV-negative adults who had no recently reported acute infections or vaccinations. Only Caucasian adults living in Nashville, Tennessee, USA were represented among the donors. CD4+ T cells were enriched through magnetic negative selection, after which naive cells were positively selected on CD45RA and the remaining negative fraction served as the memory subset. After blood collection by leukapheresis, PBMCs were isolated using Ficoll-Histopaque density gradient centrifugation and then cryopreserved in the vapor phase of liquid nitrogen. Analytical flow cytometry was used to check the purity and quantity of each magnetically sorted T cell population. Genomic DNA was isolated from every sorted fraction and measured by UV absorbance on a Nanodrop 2000c.

The sequence was obtained from a man aged 25 to 45 in good health. This chain joins TRBV5-1 to TRBJ1-2; 7 bases in between match TRBD1. Sample: naive CD4+ T cells sorted from blood. The cell subset or site label, as the study defines it: CD45RA+ positively selected. The CDR3 amino acid sequence is: CASSTTGTGYGYTF. The sequence in DNA is TGCGCCAGCAGCACGACAGGGACGGGCTATGGCTACACCTTC.